This T cell receptor (beta chain) originates from a study of cytomegalovirus exposure and HLA in healthy donors. The ends lost 7 bases at V and 2 bases at J; junction bases unmatched: 11. The CDR3 has 15 amino acids. Looked up from germline, CDR1 is SQVTM and CDR2 is ANQGSEA. On this clone itself: What it recognizes is unknown.

Clones were sequenced by immunoSEQ multiplex PCR, and TCRdb holds only the in-frame ones, with some missing. This table has over 200,000 clones, around 90% appearing once. The study, taken as a whole, reports: Rare sequences made up most TCRs, while some public TCRs were found in many donors. Using the classifier, cytomegalovirus status was reportedly diagnosed with high specificity and sensitivity. It was approximately 150 TCR beta chains that were listed as cytomegalovirus-associated. A few CMV-associated chains were confirmed in vitro to be specific for CMV antigens.

This rearrangement joins TRBV29-1 to TRBJ2-7, with 10 bases that match TRBD1. This clonotype was obtained from a woman aged 18-35 years in good health and CMV-seronegative. The sample consisted of PBMCs. CDR3 in amino acids: CSATDRDRGAYEQYF. CDR3 coding DNA: TGCAGCGCTACCGACCGGGACAGGGGAGCCTACGAGCAGTACTTC.